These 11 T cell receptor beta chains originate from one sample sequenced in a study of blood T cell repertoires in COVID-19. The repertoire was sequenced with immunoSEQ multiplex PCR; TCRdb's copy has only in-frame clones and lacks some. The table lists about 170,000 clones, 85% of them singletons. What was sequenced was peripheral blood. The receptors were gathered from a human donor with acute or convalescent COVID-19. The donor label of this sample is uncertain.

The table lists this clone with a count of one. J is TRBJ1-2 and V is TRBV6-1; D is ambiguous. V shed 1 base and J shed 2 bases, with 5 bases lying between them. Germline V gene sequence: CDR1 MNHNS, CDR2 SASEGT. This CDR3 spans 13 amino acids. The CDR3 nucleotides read TGTGCCAGCAGTGAAGGTCTAAACTATGGCTACACCTTC. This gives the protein CASSEGLNYGYTF.

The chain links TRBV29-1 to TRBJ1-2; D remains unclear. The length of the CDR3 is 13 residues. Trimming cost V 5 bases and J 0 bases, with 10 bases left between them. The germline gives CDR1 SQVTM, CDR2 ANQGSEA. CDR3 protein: CSVPRVANYGYTF. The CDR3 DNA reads TGCAGCGTTCCACGTGTAGCTAACTATGGCTACACCTTC.

Here the CDR3 reads CASPVPGPKAGEPYEQYF. In DNA form, the CDR3 reads TGTGCCAGCCCTGTTCCGGGACCAAAAGCGGGGGAACCCTACGAGCAGTACTTC. The chain uses TRBV2 and TRBJ2-7, with 8 positions matching TRBD2. This CDR3 region has 18 residues. Germline trimming cut 8 bases from V and 2 bases from J; bases unmatched to any gene: 20. The germline V gene encodes CDR1 SNHLY and CDR2 FYNNEI. The variable domain in full, completed from reference TRBV2 and TRBJ2-7, reads EPEVTQTPSHQVTQMGQEVILRCVPISNHLYFYWYRQILGQKVEFLVSFYNNEISEKSEIFDDQFSVERPDGSNFTLKIRSTKLEDSAMYFCASPVPGPKAGEPYEQYFGPGTRLTVT.

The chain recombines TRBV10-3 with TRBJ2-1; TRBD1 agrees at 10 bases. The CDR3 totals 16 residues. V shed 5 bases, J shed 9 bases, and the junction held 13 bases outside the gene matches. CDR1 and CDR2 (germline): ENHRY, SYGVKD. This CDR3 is CAISTGTGALQGEQFF. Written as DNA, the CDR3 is TGTGCCATCAGTACCGGGACAGGGGCGCTACAAGGTGAGCAGTTCTTC.

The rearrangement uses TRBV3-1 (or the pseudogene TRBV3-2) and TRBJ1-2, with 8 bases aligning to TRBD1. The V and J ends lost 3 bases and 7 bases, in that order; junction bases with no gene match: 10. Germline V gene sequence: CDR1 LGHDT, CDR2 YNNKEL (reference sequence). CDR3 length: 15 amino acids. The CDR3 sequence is CASSQAGGAVSGYTF. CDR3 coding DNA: TGTGCCAGCAGCCAGGCAGGGGGCGCGGTTAGTGGCTACACCTTC.

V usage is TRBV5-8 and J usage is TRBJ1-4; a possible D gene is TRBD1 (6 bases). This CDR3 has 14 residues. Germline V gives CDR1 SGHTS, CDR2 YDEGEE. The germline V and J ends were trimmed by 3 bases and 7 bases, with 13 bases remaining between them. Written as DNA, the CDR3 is TGTGCCAGCAGCTCTCTTGGGGGCGGTGAAAAACTGTTTTTT. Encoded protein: CASSSLGGGEKLFF.

CDR3 coding DNA: TGTGCCTGGACCCGAACTGACAGAATGAACACTGAAGCTTTCTTT. It yields the protein CAWTRTDRMNTEAFF. This rearrangement joins TRBV30 to TRBJ1-1, with a weak D call TRBD1 (5 bases). The CDR3 totals 15 residues. Trimming took 4 bases from V and 0 from J, leaving 15 bases between them. Germline loops: CDR1 GTSNPN, CDR2 SVGIG (reference sequence). The entire variable domain, with the rest obtained from reference TRBV30 and TRBJ1-1, is as follows: SQTIHQWPATLVQPVGSPLSLECTVEGTSNPNLYWYRQAAGRGLQLLFYSVGIGQISSEVPQNLSASRPQDRQFILSSKKLLLSDSGFYLCAWTRTDRMNTEAFFGQGTRLTVV.

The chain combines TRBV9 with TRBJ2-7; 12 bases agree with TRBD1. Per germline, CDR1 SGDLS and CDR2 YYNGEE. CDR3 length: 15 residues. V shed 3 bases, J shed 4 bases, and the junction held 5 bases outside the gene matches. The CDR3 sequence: CASSARDRGLYEQYF. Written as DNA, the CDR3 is TGTGCCAGCAGCGCACGGGACAGGGGGCTGTACGAGCAGTACTTC.

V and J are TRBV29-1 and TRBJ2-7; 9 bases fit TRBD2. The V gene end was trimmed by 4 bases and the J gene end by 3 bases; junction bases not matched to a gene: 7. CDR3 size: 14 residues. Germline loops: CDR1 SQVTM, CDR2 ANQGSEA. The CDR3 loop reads CSVGTSAKSYEQYF. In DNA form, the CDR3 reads TGCAGCGTTGGGACTAGCGCGAAAAGCTACGAGCAGTACTTC.

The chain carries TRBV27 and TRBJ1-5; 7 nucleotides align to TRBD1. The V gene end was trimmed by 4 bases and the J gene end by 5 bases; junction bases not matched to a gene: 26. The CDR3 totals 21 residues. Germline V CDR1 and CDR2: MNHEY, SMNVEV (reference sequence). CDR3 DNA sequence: TGTGCCAGCAGTTCATCGATTCTGCCGGGACAGACTGTTAGATCGGATCAGCCCCAGCATTTT. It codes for CASSSSILPGQTVRSDQPQHF.

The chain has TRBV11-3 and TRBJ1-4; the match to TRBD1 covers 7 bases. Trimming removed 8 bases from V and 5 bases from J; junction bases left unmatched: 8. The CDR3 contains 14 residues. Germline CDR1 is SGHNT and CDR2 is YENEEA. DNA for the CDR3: TGTGCCAGCCGTCGGGGACAGAGGAATGAAAAACTGTTTTTT. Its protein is CASRRGQRNEKLFF.